This passage covers 28 T cell receptor beta chains from one sample sequenced in a study of blood T cell repertoires in COVID-19. Measured with immunoSEQ multiplex PCR; TCRdb has only the in-frame clones, and not every one. Among 250,000 to 350,000 clones, approximately 83% were seen once, and the ten largest hold about 4.1%. Sequenced: PBMCs or T cells enriched from blood (not recorded which). These receptors were obtained from a woman aged 25 to 39 who had recovered from COVID-19.

The V call is TRBV5-6, the J call TRBJ2-7, with 9 bases lining up with TRBD1. J gave up 3 bases and V 4 bases, and 5 bases lay outside the gene matches. The length of the CDR3 is 14 residues. In germline, CDR1 is SGHDT, CDR2 YYEEEE. DNA for the CDR3: TGTGCCAGCAGCGGCGGGACAGGGCTCTACGAGCAGTACTTC. This sequence encodes CASSGGTGLYEQYF.

Here the CDR3 reads CASKLRWQSNEKLFF. The CDR3 DNA follows: TGTGCCAGCAAACTACGATGGCAGAGTAATGAAAAACTGTTTTTT. V and J are TRBV6-5 and TRBJ1-4; D call uncertain. The germline V gene encodes CDR1 MNHEY and CDR2 SVGAGI. CDR3 length equals 15 residues. V lost 7 bases, J lost 4 bases, and 16 bases lay in between.

The chain carries TRBV12-3 or TRBV12-4 and TRBJ1-2; D perhaps matches TRBD1 (6 bases). The CDR3 spans 13 residues. Trimming stripped 3 bases from V and 8 bases from J, with 13 bases between. The CDR3 coding sequence is TGTGCCAGCAGTTTTGGGGGGGGCGGCGGCTACACCTTC. It yields the protein CASSFGGGGGYTF.

The chain recombines TRBV19 with TRBJ1-1, with D maybe TRBD1 (5 bases). In germline, CDR1 is LNHDA, CDR2 SQIVND (reference sequence). The V end was cut by 3 bases, the J end by 1 base, with 12 bases between. This CDR3 comprises 15 residues. DNA for the CDR3: TGTGCCAGTAGTATTGGGGGGGGGACGAACACTGAAGCTTTCTTT. It specifies CASSIGGGTNTEAFF.

The V and J genes are TRBV19 and TRBJ2-7; D is perhaps TRBD1 (6 bases). Germline loops: CDR1 LNHDA, CDR2 SQIVND (reference sequence). Trimming removed 0 bases from V and 3 bases from J, with 9 bases in between. The CDR3 runs to 14 residues. CDR3 protein: CASSIEQGYYEQYF. In nucleotides, the CDR3 is TGTGCCAGTAGTATAGAACAGGGCTACTACGAGCAGTACTTC.

This chain joins TRBV3-1 (or the pseudogene TRBV3-2) and TRBJ2-5; the match to TRBD2 covers 9 bases. The germline V gene encodes CDR1 LGHDT and CDR2 YNNKEL (reference sequence). J gave up 5 bases and V 2 bases, and 9 bases lay outside the gene matches. The CDR3 covers 16 residues. The CDR3 loop reads CASSQPLAGDRETQYF. The CDR3 DNA sequence: TGTGCCAGCAGCCAACCATTAGCGGGAGACAGGGAGACCCAGTACTTC.

This chain uses TRBV7-6 with TRBJ1-3; no firm D call. CDR3 length equals 15 residues. Germline lookup yields CDR1 SGHVS and CDR2 FNYEAQ. The V gene lost 1 base and the J gene lost 0 bases, with 7 bases spanning the gap. DNA for the CDR3: TGTGCCAGCAGCTTAGACCCTAGCTCTGGAAACACCATATATTTT. Encoded protein: CASSLDPSSGNTIYF. Full variable domain (remainder filled in from reference TRBV7-6 and TRBJ1-3): GAGVSQSPRYKVTKRGQDVALRCDPISGHVSLYWYRQALGQGPEFLTYFNYEAQQDKSGLPNDRFSAERPEGSISTLTIQRTEQRDSAMYRCASSLDPSSGNTIYFGEGSWLTVV.

This sequence joins TRBV19 and TRBJ2-7, with D tentatively TRBD1 (6 bases). CDR1 is LNHDA and CDR2 is SQIVND in the germline V gene (reference sequence). Trimming cost V 6 bases and J 4 bases, with 13 bases left between them. The CDR3 contains 13 residues. This chain's CDR3 is CASRQGTRYEQYF. DNA of the CDR3: TGTGCCAGTAGGCAGGGGACAAGATACGAGCAGTACTTC.

The rearrangement uses TRBV6-5 and TRBJ2-2, with TRBD1 identical over 8 bases. CDR1 and CDR2 (germline): MNHEY, SVGAGI. The trim removed 5 bases at V and 0 bases at J, leaving 2 bases unmatched. The CDR3 loop spans 15 amino acids. The CDR3 DNA reads as TGTGCCAGCAGTCCAGGGGGCTCGAACACCGGGGAGCTGTTTTTT. It encodes CASSPGGSNTGELFF.

J is TRBJ2-4 and V is TRBV5-1; 10 positions match TRBD2. V gave up 3 bases and J gave up 0 bases; unmatched junction bases: 12. The germline V gene has CDR1 SGHRS and CDR2 YFSETQ. The CDR3 length is 19 residues. For the CDR3, the DNA is TGCGCCAGCAGCTACGGCGTAGCGGGGGGTCCTTTAGCCAAAAACATTCAGTACTTC. Translating it yields CASSYGVAGGPLAKNIQYF.

The V and J genes are TRBV27 and TRBJ1-6; D gene unclear. Looked up from germline, CDR1 is MNHEY and CDR2 is SMNVEV (reference sequence). The ends were cut back, 6 bases at V and 9 bases at J, with 18 bases in the middle. The length of the CDR3 is 15 residues. Here the CDR3 DNA reads TGTGCCAGCAGCTCTTACGGGATCACCGGTTCACCCCTCCACTTT. Protein product: CASSSYGITGSPLHF.

The V call is TRBV24-1, the J call TRBJ1-2; D might be TRBD1 (6 bases). The length of the CDR3 is 15 residues. Germline lookup yields CDR1 KGHDR and CDR2 SFDVKD. Trimming removed 5 bases at V and 2 bases at J, with 14 bases between. As DNA, the CDR3 is TGTGCCACCAGTGTAGGGGACATCGAGAACTATGGCTACACCTTC. It encodes CATSVGDIENYGYTF.

The J gene is TRBJ2-1, the V gene TRBV5-4, with 9 nucleotides matching TRBD2. The CDR3 is made up of 17 amino acids. Germline CDR1 is SGHNT and CDR2 is YYREEE (reference sequence). After removal of 4 bases from V and 4 bases from J, the junction contained 12 bases not matched to a gene. The CDR3 coding sequence is TGTGCCAGCAGCCCCTGGCCACTAGCGGGTGAATACAATGAGCAGTTCTTC. Translating it yields CASSPWPLAGEYNEQFF.

The chain combines TRBV24-1 with TRBJ1-2; 8 bases are a match to TRBD1. The V and J ends lost 8 bases and 4 bases, in that order; junction bases with no gene match: 5. Germline CDR1 and CDR2: KGHDR and SFDVKD. The CDR3 contains 13 residues. The CDR3 DNA follows: TGTGCCACCAAGGGGACAGGACTCTATGGCTACACCTTC. Encoded protein: CATKGTGLYGYTF.

This chain connects TRBV5-1 to TRBJ2-3; the match to TRBD2 covers 8 bases. Trimming took 0 bases from V and 6 from J; bases not matched to a gene: 3. This CDR3 has 14 residues. Germline V gene sequence: CDR1 SGHRS, CDR2 YFSETQ. The CDR3 coding sequence is TGCGCCAGCAGCTTGGAGCGGGAGCGCGATACGCAGTATTTT. Translating gives CASSLERERDTQYF.

This clone was picked up a small number of times. The rearrangement links TRBV9 to TRBJ2-2; 8 bases are shared with TRBD2. The CDR3 is made up of 19 amino acids. Germline V gene lookup returns CDR1 SGDLS and CDR2 YYNGEE. V lost 0 bases, J lost 5 bases, and 15 bases stayed unmatched. The CDR3 sequence is CASSVVGGGSGGRTGELFF. For the CDR3, the DNA is TGTGCCAGCAGCGTAGTAGGTGGGGGGTCTGGCGGGAGGACCGGGGAGCTGTTTTTT.

This chain connects TRBV27 to TRBJ2-7, with 7 positions matching TRBD1. J was trimmed by 6 bases and V by 8 bases; bases with no gene match: 7. Germline V gives CDR1 MNHEY, CDR2 SMNVEV (reference sequence). The CDR3 consists of 12 residues. The CDR3 loop reads CASGTVLGEQYF. The CDR3, as DNA: TGTGCCAGCGGGACAGTCCTGGGCGAGCAGTACTTC.

In regard to this clone: Additional DNA sequences in this sample encode the identical CDR3. The rearrangement links TRBV5-4 to TRBJ1-1, with 10 positions matching TRBD1. This CDR3 has 14 residues. J gave up 3 bases and V 3 bases, and 2 bases lay outside the gene matches. CDR1 is SGHNT, CDR2 YYREEE, per germline (reference sequence). The CDR3 reads CASSSGTGDTEAFF. The CDR3 nucleotides are TGTGCCAGCAGCTCCGGGACAGGGGACACTGAAGCTTTCTTT.

The chain joins TRBV6-1 to TRBJ2-7; 10 bases are shared with TRBD2. Germline V gene data show CDR1 as MNHNS and CDR2 as SASEGT. Trimming took 2 bases from V and 3 from J; bases not matched to a gene: 10. The CDR3 spans 17 residues. The CDR3 nucleotides read TGTGCCAGCAGTGAACAGGATAGCGGGGGGTTTCTCTACGAGCAGTACTTC. It translates to CASSEQDSGGFLYEQYF.

V gene TRBV30 combines with J gene TRBJ1-1; 7 nucleotides agree with TRBD1. CDR3 length equals 13 residues. CDR1 and CDR2 (germline): GTSNPN, SVGIG (reference sequence). V trimming: 3 bases; J trimming: 4 bases; junction bases outside the gene matches: 5. The CDR3 nucleotides are TGTGCCTGGAGCAGGGGGTCGGGCACTGAAGCTTTCTTT. Its translation is CAWSRGSGTEAFF.

The chain combines TRBV3-1 (or the pseudogene TRBV3-2) with TRBJ2-3, with TRBD2 matching 8 bases. V lost 4 bases, J lost 3 bases, and 6 bases stayed unmatched. The germline V gene has CDR1 LGHDT and CDR2 YNNKEL (reference sequence). CDR3 size: 15 residues. CDR3 in DNA: TGTGCCAGCAGCCGCAGGCTAGCGGGTACAGATACGCAGTATTTT. Protein product: CASSRRLAGTDTQYF.

A few counts support this clone. V usage is TRBV11-2 and J usage is TRBJ1-1; no reliable D call. The CDR3 has 15 residues. The germline gives CDR1 SGHAT, CDR2 FQNNGV. Between the trimmed V and J ends, which lost 2 bases and 4 bases, there was a span of 14 bases. The CDR3 region is CASSLLGEMSTEAFF. The CDR3 nucleotides read TGTGCCAGCAGCTTACTCGGGGAAATGAGCACTGAAGCTTTCTTT.

The V and J genes are TRBV28 and TRBJ2-1, with D possibly matching TRBD2 (6 bases). CDR3 length: 16 amino acids. Germline CDR1 is MDHEN and CDR2 is SYDVKM. V was pared by 5 bases and J by 4 bases, with 18 bases between. Here the CDR3 DNA reads TGTGCCAGCAGTCCTTGGGATAGGAGGGCGTACAATGAGCAGTTCTTC. It is translated as CASSPWDRRAYNEQFF.

The sample holds a few counts of this clone. The chain is built from TRBV4-1 and TRBJ1-3; the D gene is possibly TRBD1 (5 bases). The germline V gene encodes CDR1 MGHRA and CDR2 YSYEKL. V lost 1 base and J lost 7, with 8 bases in between. The CDR3 sequence is 13 residues long. The CDR3 region is CASSQAGGNTIYF. Here the CDR3 DNA reads TGCGCCAGCAGCCAAGCGGGGGGGAACACCATATATTTT.

The rearrangement uses TRBV5-1 and TRBJ1-1; perhaps TRBD1 as D (6 bases). CDR3 length equals 15 residues. The V end lost 4 bases, the J end lost 3 bases, and 16 bases lay between the germline ends. CDR1 and CDR2 from the germline V gene are SGHRS and YFSETQ. CDR3 residues: CASSTRQVSDTEAFF. The CDR3 DNA reads TGCGCCAGCAGCACAAGACAGGTATCGGACACTGAAGCTTTCTTT.

The CDR3, as DNA: TGTGCCAGCAGCTTAGCGCTAGGGGGGGATTCACCCCTCCACTTT. Encoded protein: CASSLALGGDSPLHF. The chain recombines TRBV7-6 with TRBJ1-6, with a tentative D call TRBD1 (6 bases). The V end was cut by 0 bases, the J end by 8 bases, with 11 bases between. CDR1 and CDR2 (germline): SGHVS, FNYEAQ. This CDR3 contains 15 residues.

This clone was counted ten times or more. The chain has TRBV29-1 and TRBJ1-2; 7 positions match TRBD1. After removal of 3 bases from V and 2 bases from J, the junction contained 6 bases not matched to a gene. Germline values: CDR1 SQVTM, CDR2 ANQGSEA. The CDR3 has 14 amino acids. The chain's CDR3 is CSVDTGQLNYGYTF. The CDR3 DNA reads TGCAGCGTTGATACGGGACAGCTAAACTATGGCTACACCTTC. The variable domain in full, completed from reference TRBV29-1 and TRBJ1-2, reads SAVISQKPSRDICQRGTSLTIQCQVDSQVTMMFWYRQQPGQSLTLIATANQGSEATYESGFVIDKFPISRPNLTFSTLTVSNMSPEDSSIYLCSVDTGQLNYGYTFGSGTRLTVV.

The rearrangement uses TRBV7-8 and TRBJ2-2; possible D gene TRBD1, 5 bases. The V gene lost 4 bases and the J gene lost 5 bases, with 17 bases spanning the gap. Germline loops: CDR1 SGHVS, CDR2 FQNEAQ. The CDR3 is 16 residues long. The CDR3 bases are TGTGCCAGCAGCTCCCCGGTGGCAGGGTTGACCGGGGAGCTGTTTTTT. Translation: CASSSPVAGLTGELFF.